The rows below give T cell receptor beta chains drawn from one sample of a study of CD8 T cells in Susac syndrome. TCRdb fed the immunoSEQ multiplex PCR reads into MiXCR, producing one record per CDR3 protein. The sample has more than 100,000 distinct CDR3 sequences; approximately 79% are singletons. Sequenced input: CD8+ T cells from PBMCs. These receptors were collected from a human donor with multiple sclerosis. Both conserved end residues are part of each CDR3. A D gene is named only where the DNA matches it firmly. For some rows the clone size is stated as once, few or many, or as a class when expanded; others skip it.

clone_size,v_call,j_call,d_call,cdr3_aa,cdr3_nt
NA,TRBV2,TRBJ2-5,NA,CASGSVGRRETQYF,TGTGCCAGCGGGTCGGTAGGCCGGAGAGAGACCCAGTACTTC
NA,TRBV5-6,TRBJ2-5,NA,CASSFRQMKTQYF,TGTGCCAGCAGCTTCCGGCAAATGAAGACCCAGTACTTC
once,TRBV4-1,TRBJ1-2,NA,CASSHQNLVSSGYTF,TGCGCCAGCAGCCACCAAAACCTAGTAAGCTCTGGCTACACCTTC
NA,TRBV27,TRBJ1-5,TRBD1,CASSLSRTGFQPQHF,TGTGCCAGCAGTTTATCCCGGACAGGGTTCCAGCCCCAGCATTTT
once,TRBV20-1,TRBJ2-7,TRBD1,CSASDRGPYEQYF,TGCAGTGCTAGCGACAGGGGCCCCTACGAGCAGTACTTC
few,TRBV7-9,TRBJ2-1,NA,CASSSPGYSYNEQFF,TGTGCCAGCAGCTCCCCGGGGTACTCCTACAATGAGCAGTTCTTC
NA,TRBV28,TRBJ2-1,NA,CASSSLTSSYNEQFF,TGTGCCAGCAGTTCCCTAACGAGCTCCTACAATGAGCAGTTCTTC
NA,TRBV29-1,TRBJ2-1,NA,CSAIVSLGQFF,TGCAGCGCAATAGTGTCCTTGGGGCAGTTCTTC
few,TRBV7-3,TRBJ1-1,NA,CASSLTRNTEAFF,TGTGCCAGCAGCTTAACACGGAACACTGAAGCTTTCTTT
NA,TRBV25-1,TRBJ1-4,TRBD1,CASSLLGLLSGGEKLFF,TGTGCCAGCAGTCTCTTGGGGCTCCTTTCAGGGGGAGAAAAACTGTTTTTT
NA,TRBV19,TRBJ2-1,TRBD2,CASSRGAGVLKEQFF,TGTGCCAGTAGTAGGGGAGCGGGAGTCCTAAAGGAGCAGTTCTTC
few,TRBV7-2,TRBJ2-7,NA,CASSFDSYEQYF,TGTGCCAGCAGCTTCGACAGCTACGAGCAGTACTTC
NA,TRBV20-1,TRBJ1-1,NA,CSVGVADTEAFF,TGCAGTGTCGGGGTTGCGGACACTGAAGCTTTCTTT
NA,TRBV5-1,TRBJ2-7,NA,CASSVSPYEQYF,TGCGCCAGCAGCGTCTCGCCCTACGAGCAGTACTTC
NA,TRBV7-9,TRBJ1-1,TRBD1,CASSPQGAMNTEAFF,TGTGCCAGCAGCCCCCAGGGGGCGATGAACACTGAAGCTTTCTTT
few,TRBV5-8,TRBJ2-3,NA,CASSLDTTWSTDTQYF,TGTGCCAGCAGCTTGGACACCACTTGGAGCACAGATACGCAGTATTTT
few,TRBV7-9,TRBJ2-1,NA,CASSPSGSSYNEQFF,TGTGCCAGTAGTCCCAGCGGAAGCTCCTACAATGAGCAGTTCTTC
NA,TRBV2,TRBJ2-5,NA,CASRDSWETQYF,TGTGCCAGCAGGGACAGTTGGGAGACCCAGTACTTC
few,TRBV28,TRBJ2-2,NA,CASSSGTGELFF,TGTGCCAGCAGTTCAGGCACCGGGGAGCTGTTTTTT
NA,TRBV5-6,TRBJ1-1,NA,CASSLGPRNTEAFF,TGTGCCAGCAGCTTAGGACCCAGGAACACTGAAGCTTTCTTT
NA,TRBV7-9,TRBJ2-2,NA,CASSSRTEYTGELFF,TGTGCCAGCAGCTCGAGGACAGAGTACACCGGGGAGCTGTTTTTT
once,TRBV24-1,TRBJ2-6,TRBD1,CATSDTNRGFWSGANVLTF,TGTGCCACCAGTGATACAAACAGGGGGTTTTGGTCTGGGGCCAACGTCCTGACTTTC
few,TRBV7-9,TRBJ1-5,NA,CASSLWGYNQPQHF,TGTGCCAGCAGCTTATGGGGGTACAATCAGCCCCAGCATTTT
few,TRBV7-8,TRBJ2-3,TRBD2,CASSLGTSGRTDTQYF,TGTGCCAGCAGCTTGGGGACTAGCGGACGCACAGATACGCAGTATTTT
NA,TRBV4-3,TRBJ1-6,TRBD1,CASSQDRGPSYSPLHF,TGCGCCAGCAGCCAGGACAGGGGGCCCTCTTATTCACCCCTCCACTTT
NA,TRBV5-4,TRBJ1-1,NA,CASSAPGNTEAFF,TGTGCCAGCAGCGCGCCCGGGAACACTGAAGCTTTCTTT
NA,TRBV4-1,TRBJ2-1,NA,CASSRETYNEQFF,TGCGCCAGCAGCCGGGAGACCTACAATGAGCAGTTCTTC
NA,TRBV7-9,TRBJ2-1,NA,CASSGQGGNEQFF,TGTGCCAGCAGCGGGCAGGGCGGGAATGAGCAGTTCTTC
NA,TRBV10-3,TRBJ2-5,NA,CAIGRYKGEPGWETQYF,TGTGCCATCGGTCGATATAAGGGGGAACCAGGTTGGGAGACCCAGTACTTC
NA,TRBV7-9,TRBJ1-1,NA,CASSFRNTEAFF,TGTGCCAGCAGCTTCAGGAACACTGAAGCTTTCTTT
few,TRBV27,TRBJ1-5,NA,CASSLGTGGSQPQHF,TGTGCCAGCAGTTTGGGGACCGGAGGCAGTCAGCCCCAGCATTTT
NA,TRBV7-6,TRBJ2-3,NA,CASSQEVSRDTQYF,TGTGCCAGCAGCCAGGAGGTCTCGAGGGATACGCAGTATTTT
NA,TRBV20-1,TRBJ2-1,TRBD2,CSARASGRLYTEQFF,TGCAGTGCTAGAGCTAGCGGGAGGCTGTACACTGAGCAGTTCTTC
NA,TRBV27,TRBJ2-1,TRBD1,CASSPQGTGLNEQFF,TGTGCCAGCAGTCCACAAGGGACAGGGTTGAATGAGCAGTTCTTC
NA,TRBV3-1,TRBJ2-1,TRBD1,CASSQEGQGPYNEQFF,TGTGCCAGCAGCCAAGAGGGACAGGGGCCCTACAATGAGCAGTTCTTC